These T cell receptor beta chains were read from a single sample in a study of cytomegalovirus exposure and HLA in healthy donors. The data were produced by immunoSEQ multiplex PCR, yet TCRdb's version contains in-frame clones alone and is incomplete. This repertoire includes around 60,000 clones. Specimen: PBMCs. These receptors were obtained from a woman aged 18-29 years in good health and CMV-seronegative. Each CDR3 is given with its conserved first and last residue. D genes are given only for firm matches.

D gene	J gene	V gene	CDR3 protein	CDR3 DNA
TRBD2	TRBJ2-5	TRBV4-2	CASRLSGGPQETQYF	TGTGCCAGCAGACTTAGCGGGGGACCACAAGAGACCCAGTACTTC
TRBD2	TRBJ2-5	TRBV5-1	CASSLEIAGSQETQYF	TGCGCCAGCAGCTTGGAAATAGCGGGGTCCCAAGAGACCCAGTACTTC
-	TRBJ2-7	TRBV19	CASATDGGVNYEQYF	TGTGCCAGCGCCACGGACGGGGGAGTCAACTACGAGCAGTACTTC
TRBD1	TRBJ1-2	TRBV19	CASSTPRTGDNGYTF	TGTGCCAGTAGTACCCCAAGGACAGGGGATAATGGCTACACCTTC
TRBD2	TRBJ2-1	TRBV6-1	CASMLAENEQFF	TGTGCCAGCATGCTAGCGGAAAATGAGCAGTTCTTC
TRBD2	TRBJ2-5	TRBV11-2	CASSASPGGLETQYF	TGTGCCAGCAGCGCCTCGCCGGGGGGTCTAGAGACCCAGTACTTC
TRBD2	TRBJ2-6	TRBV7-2	CASSPPGLAGVVGANVLTF	TGTGCCAGCAGCCCGCCGGGACTAGCGGGAGTTGTAGGGGCCAACGTCCTGACTTTC
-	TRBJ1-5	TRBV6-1	CASRPGRLTRQPQHF	TGTGCCAGCAGGCCGGGAAGGCTAACGAGGCAGCCCCAGCATTTT
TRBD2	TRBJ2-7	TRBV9	CASSETSGHSYEQYF	TGTGCCAGCAGCGAGACTAGCGGCCACTCCTACGAGCAGTACTTC
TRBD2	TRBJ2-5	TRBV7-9	CASSLTSGDQETQYF	TGTGCCAGCAGCTTAACTAGCGGGGACCAAGAGACCCAGTACTTC
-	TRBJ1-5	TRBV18	CASSPVSNQPQHF	TGTGCCAGCTCACCTGTGAGTAATCAGCCCCAGCATTTT
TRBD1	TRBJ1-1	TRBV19	CASSSGTGGANTEAFF	TGTGCCAGTAGTTCCGGGACAGGGGGCGCGAACACTGAAGCTTTCTTT
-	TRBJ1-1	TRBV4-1	CASSHADGPAGTEAFF	TGCGCCAGCAGCCACGCGGACGGCCCCGCGGGGACTGAAGCTTTCTTT
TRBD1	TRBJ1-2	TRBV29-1	CSVTQGGNYGYTF	TGCAGCGTTACTCAGGGGGGAAACTATGGCTACACCTTC
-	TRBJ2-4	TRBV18	CASSPPTGERNIQYF	TGTGCCAGCTCACCACCGACGGGAGAGCGGAACATTCAGTACTTC
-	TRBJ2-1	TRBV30	CAWGRSRNEQFF	TGTGCCTGGGGAAGGTCCAGGAATGAGCAGTTCTTC
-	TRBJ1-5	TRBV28	CASSLLTETPNQPQHF	TGTGCCAGCAGTTTATTGACAGAAACCCCGAATCAGCCCCAGCATTTT
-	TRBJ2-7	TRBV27	CASPFRGRSDEQYF	TGTGCCAGCCCGTTTAGGGGTCGGTCCGACGAGCAGTACTTC
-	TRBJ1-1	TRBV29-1	CNNRQVSEAFF	TGCAACAATCGACAGGTAAGTGAAGCTTTCTTT
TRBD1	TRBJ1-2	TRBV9	CASTHDRANYGYTF	TGTGCCAGCACTCATGACAGGGCCAACTATGGCTACACCTTC
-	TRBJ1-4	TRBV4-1	CASSTRALQNEKLFF	TGCGCCAGCAGCACTCGTGCCCTTCAAAATGAAAAACTGTTTTTT
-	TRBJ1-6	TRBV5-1	CASSSVFTGTLNSPLHF	TGCGCCAGCAGCTCGGTATTCACGGGGACTCTTAATTCACCCCTCCACTTT
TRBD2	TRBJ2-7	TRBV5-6	CASSSDWRGGHEQYF	TGTGCCAGCAGCTCCGACTGGCGGGGGGGCCACGAGCAGTACTTC
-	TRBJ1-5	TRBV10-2	CASSGSVSNQPQHF	TGCGCCAGCAGTGGTTCAGTTAGCAATCAGCCCCAGCATTTT
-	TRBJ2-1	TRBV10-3	CAISASTGISYNEQFF	TGTGCCATCAGTGCCTCGACCGGGATCTCCTACAATGAGCAGTTCTTC
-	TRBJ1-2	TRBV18	CASSPGGEFNYGYTF	TGTGCCAGCTCACCAGGTGGGGAGTTTAACTATGGCTACACCTTC
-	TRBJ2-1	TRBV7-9	CASSLLATNEQFF	TGTGCCAGCAGCCTCCTAGCGACAAATGAGCAGTTCTTC
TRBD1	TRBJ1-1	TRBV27	CASSSQGAGTEAFF	TGTGCCAGCAGTTCACAGGGGGCAGGGACTGAAGCTTTCTTT
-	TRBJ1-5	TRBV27	CASSLSGAGNQPQHF	TGTGCCAGCAGTCTATCGGGGGCTGGCAATCAGCCCCAGCATTTT
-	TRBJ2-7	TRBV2	CASSEVGVSRYF	TGTGCCAGCAGTGAAGTAGGGGTTTCGAGGTACTTC
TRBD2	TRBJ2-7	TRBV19	CATATSGRIYEQYF	TGTGCCACCGCGACTAGCGGGAGAATCTACGAGCAGTACTTC
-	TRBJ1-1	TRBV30	CAWSQRGQGMGAFF	TGTGCCTGGAGCCAACGCGGGCAGGGGATGGGAGCTTTCTTT
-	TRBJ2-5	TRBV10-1	CASSEPPQGGREETQYF	TGCGCCAGCAGTGAGCCTCCCCAGGGTGGCCGGGAAGAGACCCAGTACTTC
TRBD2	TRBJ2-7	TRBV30	CAWSITGGTYEQYF	TGTGCCTGGAGTATAACGGGGGGAACCTACGAGCAGTACTTC
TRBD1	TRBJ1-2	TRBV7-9	CASGTGSGGYGYTF	TGTGCCAGCGGGACAGGAAGTGGTGGCTATGGCTACACCTTC
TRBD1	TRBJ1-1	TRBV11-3	CASSRQGQMNTEAFF	TGTGCCAGCAGCAGACAGGGACAGATGAACACTGAAGCTTTCTTT
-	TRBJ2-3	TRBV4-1	CASSHVNLGFTDTQYF	TGCGCCAGCAGCCACGTTAATCTCGGGTTCACAGATACGCAGTATTTT